The rows below give T cell receptor beta chains drawn from one sample of a study of Graves' ophthalmopathy and Graves' hyperthyroidism. MiXCR, applied by TCRdb to the multiplex PCR reads, yields one record per CDR3 protein. The sample shows approximately 500,000 distinct CDR3 sequences, about an eighth of them seen only once. Source material: blood. Receptors originate from a woman in her 30s with Graves' ophthalmopathy. Both conserved end residues are part of each CDR3. The D gene is left open where the match is weak. Rows give clone size only sometimes, using once, few, many, or a class for an expanded clone.

j_call v_call clone_size d_call cdr3_nt cdr3_aa
TRBJ1-3 TRBV3-1 many TRBD1 TGTGCCAGCAGCCAAGCTGGACAGGGGAGCTCTGGAAACACCATATATTTT CASSQAGQGSSGNTIYF
TRBJ1-2 TRBV28 many . TGTGCCAGCAGTCCTTTGGGGGTTAACTATGGCTACACCTTC CASSPLGVNYGYTF
TRBJ2-7 TRBV5-1 many . TGCGCCAGCAGCATCGCAGGGGTCGGGGAGCAGTACTTC CASSIAGVGEQYF
TRBJ2-5 TRBV29-1 many . TGCAGCGTTGTTCCGGGTGTGGAGACCCAGTACTTC CSVVPGVETQYF
TRBJ2-2 TRBV6-5 many . TGTGCCAGCAAAAAGATCACCGGGGAGCTGTTTTTT CASKKITGELFF
TRBJ2-7 TRBV28 many . TGTGCCAGCAGTCCCGAGGCCCGGGACCCAGAACTATACGAGCAGTACTTC CASSPEARDPELYEQYF
TRBJ2-5 TRBV2 many . TGTGCCAGCAGTGATGGGCAGGCCGAGACCCAGTACTTC CASSDGQAETQYF
TRBJ1-3 TRBV3-1 few . TGTGCCAGCAGCCAAGGTCGGCAGTTGGGAAACACCATATATTTT CASSQGRQLGNTIYF
TRBJ2-7 TRBV27 many . TGTGCCAGCAGCCCCTCGACAGCCTACGAGCAGTACTTC CASSPSTAYEQYF
TRBJ1-6 TRBV12-3/TRBV12-4 . . TGTGCCAGCACCGAAAGGACCTCCCCGACGGTAAATTCACCCCTCCACTTT CASTERTSPTVNSPLHF
TRBJ2-7 TRBV28 . TRBD1 TGTGCCAGCAGTTACCTTACAGGGGCCTACGAGCAGTACTTC CASSYLTGAYEQYF
TRBJ2-7 TRBV6-2/TRBV6-3 . TRBD2 TGTGCCAGCGGGACTAGCGGTTCCTACGAGCAGTACTTC CASGTSGSYEQYF
TRBJ1-3 TRBV6-2/TRBV6-3 many TRBD1 TGTGCCAGCAGTTACTCGGGCATGCGGGACAGGGGAGGAAACACCATATATTTT CASSYSGMRDRGGNTIYF
TRBJ1-1 TRBV2 many . TGTGCCAGCACCGACGAGGCAAACACTGAAGCTTTCTTT CASTDEANTEAFF
TRBJ1-1 TRBV5-1 many . TGCGCCAGCAGCTTGGAGGAGAACTGGAACACTGAAGCTTTCTTT CASSLEENWNTEAFF
TRBJ1-6 TRBV12-3/TRBV12-4 many TRBD1 TGTGCCAGCAGTAAGGGACAGACTAATTCACCCCTCCACTTT CASSKGQTNSPLHF
TRBJ2-7 TRBV27 many TRBD2 TGTGCCAGCAGTTTAGTAGCGGGAGGCGAGCAGTACTTC CASSLVAGGEQYF
TRBJ1-1 TRBV6-1 many . TGTGCCAGCAGTGGGGCTGAGAACACTGAAGCTTTCTTT CASSGAENTEAFF
TRBJ2-5 TRBV11-2 many . TGTGCCAGCAGCTTAGATTTGGGAGAGACCCAGTACTTC CASSLDLGETQYF
TRBJ2-5 TRBV4-1 many TRBD1 TGCGCCAGCAGCCAGACAGGGCTTCAAGAGACCCAGTACTTC CASSQTGLQETQYF
TRBJ2-2 TRBV12-5 many TRBD2 TGTGCTAGTGGACCCATGAGCGGGGGGACGAACACCGGGGAGCTGTTTTTT CASGPMSGGTNTGELFF
TRBJ2-7 TRBV7-9 many TRBD1 TGTGCCAGCAGTCATTCCCGGGACAGGGCCTACGAGCAGTACTTC CASSHSRDRAYEQYF
TRBJ2-2 TRBV7-8 . TRBD2 TGTGCCAGCAGCCTAGTCATCCCGGGACTAGGGGCCGGGGAGCTGTTTTTT CASSLVIPGLGAGELFF
TRBJ2-2 TRBV19 many . TGTGCCAGTAGTCCCAGGACCACTAGCCGGGAGCTGTTTTTT CASSPRTTSRELFF
TRBJ1-2 TRBV28 many . TGTGCCAGCAGTTCCATTCGGACGGATAACTATGGCTACACCTTC CASSSIRTDNYGYTF
TRBJ2-2 TRBV7-9 . . TGTGCCAGCAGCTTGGGGCCCACCGGGGAGCTGTGTTTT CASSLGPTGELCF
TRBJ1-2 TRBV12-3/TRBV12-4 . . TGTGCCAGCAGTCGCCACAGCGGGGACTATGGCTACACCTTC CASSRHSGDYGYTF
TRBJ2-7 TRBV6-5 many . TGTGCCAGCACAGGGGATGGCTACGAGCAGTACTTC CASTGDGYEQYF
TRBJ1-5 TRBV4-3 . TRBD1 TGCGCCAGACACAGGGGGATCAATCAGCCCCAGCATTTT CARHRGINQPQHF
TRBJ2-7 TRBV5-5 few . TGTGCCAGCAGCTTCTTCCCTGGGGTCTACGAGCAGTACTTC CASSFFPGVYEQYF
TRBJ1-5 TRBV7-2 many . TGTGCCAGCAGCTTAGCCAGGGGCGATGGCAATCAGCCCCAGCATTTT CASSLARGDGNQPQHF
TRBJ1-2 TRBV3-1 few . TGTGCCAGCAGCCAACCGGGACCCTATGGCTACACCTTC CASSQPGPYGYTF
TRBJ1-1 TRBV30 many . TGTGCCTGGAGGGGGGGCAGATACACTGAAGCTTTCTTT CAWRGGRYTEAFF
TRBJ2-7 TRBV20-1 many TRBD2 TGCAGTGCTAGTCCCGGGGGGGGGCTCGAGCAGTACTTC CSASPGGGLEQYF
TRBJ1-1 TRBV12-3/TRBV12-4 many TRBD1 TGTGCCAGCGTACTCGTGGGGACAGCCGAAGCTTTCTTT CASVLVGTAEAFF
TRBJ1-1 TRBV27 many TRBD1 TGTGCCAGCAGTTTAGGGACAGGGACCGCTGAAGCTTTCTTT CASSLGTGTAEAFF
TRBJ1-5 TRBV6-1 many . TGTGCCAGCAGTGAAGTTGGGGTAGCTAATCAGCCCCAGCATTTT CASSEVGVANQPQHF
TRBJ1-5 TRBV27 many . TGTGCCAGCAGCCACGACGGTAGCAATCAGCCCCAGCATTTT CASSHDGSNQPQHF
TRBJ2-7 TRBV20-1 many TRBD1 TGCAGTGCTAGAGCGAGGGACAGCGCCTACGAGCAGTACTTC CSARARDSAYEQYF
TRBJ2-5 TRBV11-2 many . TGTGCCAGCAGCTTTAAAGGGAACCAAGAGACCCAGTACTTC CASSFKGNQETQYF
TRBJ2-7 TRBV6-2/TRBV6-3 once TRBD2 TGTGCCAGCGGACCGCCCAGACTAGCGGTTGCCAACGAGCAGTACTTC CASGPPRLAVANEQYF
TRBJ1-1 TRBV24-1 many TRBD1 TGTGCCGTACAGGGGGCTACCGAAGCTTTCTTT CAVQGATEAFF
TRBJ1-3 TRBV12-3/TRBV12-4 . . TGTGCCAGCAGTTTACGACTGAACTCTGGAAACACCATATATTTT CASSLRLNSGNTIYF
TRBJ1-2 TRBV12-3/TRBV12-4 many . TGTGCCAGCTCCGACAGCTCACTTAACTATGGCTACACCTTC CASSDSSLNYGYTF
TRBJ2-7 TRBV28 many TRBD2 TGTGCCAGCAGCTTACTAGCGGGAACCTACGAGCAGTACTTC CASSLLAGTYEQYF
TRBJ2-7 TRBV20-1 many . TGCAGTGCTAGACATACAGTAAGCTCCTACGAGCAGTACTTC CSARHTVSSYEQYF
TRBJ1-2 TRBV5-1 many . TGCGCCAGCAGCTTGGATCCAGGGGCGCCCTATGGCTACACCTTC CASSLDPGAPYGYTF
TRBJ2-1 TRBV27 few TRBD2 TGTGCCAGCAGTTTACGTCGGGAGGGCGATGAGCAGTTCTTC CASSLRREGDEQFF
TRBJ1-5 TRBV6-6 many . TGTGCCAGCAGAAAATCGGGATTTCAACAAGACTTTAGCAATCAGCCCCAGCATTTT CASRKSGFQQDFSNQPQHF
TRBJ1-5 TRBV7-2 many . TGTGCCAGCAGCTTAGTGGGAGGTCAGCCCCAGCATTTT CASSLVGGQPQHF
TRBJ1-1 TRBV7-4 many TRBD1 TGTGCCAGCAGCAGATTACCGGACAGGGAACGAATGAACACTGAAGCTTTCTTT CASSRLPDRERMNTEAFF
TRBJ2-5 TRBV29-1 . . TGCAGCGTGACTGGGGGACAGAGGACTAGGGAAGAGACCCAGTACTTC CSVTGGQRTREETQYF
TRBJ2-2 TRBV6-2/TRBV6-3 many . TGTGCCAGCAGTCGACCGACAGAGACCACCGGGGAGCTGTTTTTT CASSRPTETTGELFF
TRBJ1-2 TRBV20-1 many TRBD1 TGCAGTGCTAGGAACACCAGGGGGCCCTCCGCTAACTATGGCTACACCTTC CSARNTRGPSANYGYTF
TRBJ2-7 TRBV20-1 many . TGCAGTGCTAGGTTCGAAGGCTACGAGCAGTACTTC CSARFEGYEQYF
TRBJ1-2 TRBV7-4 many . TGTGCCAGCAGCCCGCACAGTGGTGGCTACACCTTC CASSPHSGGYTF
TRBJ1-1 TRBV19 many TRBD1 TGTGCCAGTAGTCCCCGGGACAGGGGTGGGACTGAAGCTTTCTTT CASSPRDRGGTEAFF
TRBJ2-5 TRBV12-3/TRBV12-4 . . TGTGCCAGCAGTTTAGGGGGCGAGACCCAGGACTTC CASSLGGETQDF
TRBJ2-7 TRBV29-1 many . TGCAGCGTTGTGGCGGGAAGGCTTTCCTACGAGCAGTACTTC CSVVAGRLSYEQYF
TRBJ1-3 TRBV6-4 many TRBD1 TGTGCCAGCAGAAGGACAGGGGGTTTTGGGTCGGACAACACCATATATTTT CASRRTGGFGSDNTIYF